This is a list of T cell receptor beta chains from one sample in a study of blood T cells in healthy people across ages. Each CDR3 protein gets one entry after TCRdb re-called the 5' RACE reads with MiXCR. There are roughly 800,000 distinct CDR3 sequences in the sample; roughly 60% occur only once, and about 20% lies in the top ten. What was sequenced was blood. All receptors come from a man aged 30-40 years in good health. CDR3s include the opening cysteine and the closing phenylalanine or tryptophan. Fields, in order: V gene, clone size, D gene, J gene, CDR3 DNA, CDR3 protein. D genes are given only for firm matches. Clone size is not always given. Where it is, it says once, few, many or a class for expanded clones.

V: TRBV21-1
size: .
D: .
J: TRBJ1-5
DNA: TGTGCCAGCAGCCCAAGCCCCTTGCAGCCCCAGCATTTT
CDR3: CASSPSPLQPQHF

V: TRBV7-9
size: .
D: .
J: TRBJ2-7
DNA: TGTGCCAGCAGCTCAAGGACGGGGATACCCTACGAGCAGTACTTC
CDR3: CASSSRTGIPYEQYF

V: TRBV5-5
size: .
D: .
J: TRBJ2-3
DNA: TGTGCCAGCAGCTCCCCCCCGGAAGACAGGAGTCCTTTTAACACAGATACGCAGTATTTT
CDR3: CASSSPPEDRSPFNTDTQYF

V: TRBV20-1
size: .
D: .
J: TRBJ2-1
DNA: TGCAGTGCCCAGGGGGAGGCGTCCTACAATGAGCAGTTCTTC
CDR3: CSAQGEASYNEQFF

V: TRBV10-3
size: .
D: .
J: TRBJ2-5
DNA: TGTGCCATCAGTGACCGGGCCCAGGGTTCAGAGACCCAGTACTTC
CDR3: CAISDRAQGSETQYF

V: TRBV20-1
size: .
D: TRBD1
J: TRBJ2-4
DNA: TGCAGTGCTAGCAACGACAGGGTCTACGGGCAGTACTTC
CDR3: CSASNDRVYGQYF

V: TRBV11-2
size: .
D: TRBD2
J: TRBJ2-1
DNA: TGTGCCAGCAGCCGCAGACAGGACCTAGGACTAGCGGGTTCTCGGAGCTCCTACAATGAGCAGTTCTTC
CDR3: CASSRRQDLGLAGSRSSYNEQFF

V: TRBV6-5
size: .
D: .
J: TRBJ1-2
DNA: TGTGCCAGCAGTTACTCGGGGACCGCGGGCTATGGCTACACCTTC
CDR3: CASSYSGTAGYGYTF

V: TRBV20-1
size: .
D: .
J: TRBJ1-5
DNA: TGCAGTGCTGGCTTGCAGGGGACGAGCAATCAGCCCCAGCATTTT
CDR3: CSAGLQGTSNQPQHF

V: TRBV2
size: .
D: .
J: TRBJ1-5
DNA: TGTGCCAGCAGTGAGGGGACTGCGTTAACTCAGCCCCAGCATTTT
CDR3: CASSEGTALTQPQHF

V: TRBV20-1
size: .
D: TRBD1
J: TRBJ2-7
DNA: TGCAGTGCTAGAGAGGAAGGGACAGGGGGACTAGGTTCCTACGAGCAGTACTTC
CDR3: CSAREEGTGGLGSYEQYF

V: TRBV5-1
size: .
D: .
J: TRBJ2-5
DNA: TGCGCCAGCAGCTTGAACAATCTGGGTGAGACCCAGTACTTC
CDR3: CASSLNNLGETQYF

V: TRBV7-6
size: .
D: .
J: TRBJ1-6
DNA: TGTGCCAGCAGCTTAGCAACGACAGTGTCTGATAATTCACCCCTCCACTTT
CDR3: CASSLATTVSDNSPLHF

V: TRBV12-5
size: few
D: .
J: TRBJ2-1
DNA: TGTGCTAGTCAATCGGAGGTCTCCTACAATGAGCAGTTCTTC
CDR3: CASQSEVSYNEQFF

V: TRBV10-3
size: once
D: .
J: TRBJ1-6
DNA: TGTGCCATACAGAGTTATAACTCACCCCTCCACTTT
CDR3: CAIQSYNSPLHF

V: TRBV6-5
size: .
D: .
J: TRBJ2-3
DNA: TGTGCCAGCAGTTACTCGACCGCCCGGAGAGATACGCAGTATTTT
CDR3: CASSYSTARRDTQYF

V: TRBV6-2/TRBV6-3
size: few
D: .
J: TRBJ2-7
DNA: TGTGCCAGCAGTTACCTCCGACAGAGCTTGTCCTACGAGCAGTACTTC
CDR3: CASSYLRQSLSYEQYF

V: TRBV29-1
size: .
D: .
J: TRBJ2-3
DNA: TGCAGCGTTGATGGGCTTGTGGCAGATACGCAGTATTTT
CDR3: CSVDGLVADTQYF

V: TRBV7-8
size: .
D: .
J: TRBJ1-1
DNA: TGTGCCAGCAGCTTAGAGCTGCAACGCGCTTTCTTT
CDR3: CASSLELQRAFF

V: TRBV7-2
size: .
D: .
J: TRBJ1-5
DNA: TGTGCCAGCAGCTTAGCGGGGGTAAATAATCAGCCCCAGCATTTT
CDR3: CASSLAGVNNQPQHF

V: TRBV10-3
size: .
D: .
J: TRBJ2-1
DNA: TGTGCCATCAGTGAGTCGGCGGTAGGCTCCTACAATGAGCAGTTCTTC
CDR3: CAISESAVGSYNEQFF

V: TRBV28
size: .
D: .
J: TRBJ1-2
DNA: TGTGCCAGCAGTTTACAGCTTCTCTATGGCTACACCTTC
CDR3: CASSLQLLYGYTF

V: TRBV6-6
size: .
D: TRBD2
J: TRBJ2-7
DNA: TGTGCCAGCAGTTACTCCCGGACTAGCGGCGAGCAGTACTTC
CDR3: CASSYSRTSGEQYF

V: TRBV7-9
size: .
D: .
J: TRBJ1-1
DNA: TGTGCCAGCAGCCCCGGACGGTTACTCACTGAAGCTTTCTTT
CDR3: CASSPGRLLTEAFF

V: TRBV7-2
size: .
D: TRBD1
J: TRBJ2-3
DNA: TGTGCCAGCAGCCCCACGACAGGGGGCACAGATACGCAGTATTTT
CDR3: CASSPTTGGTDTQYF

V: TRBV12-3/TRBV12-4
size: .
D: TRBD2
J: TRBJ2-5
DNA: TGTGCCAGCAAGGTGGGACTAGGAGAGACCCAGTACTTC
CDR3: CASKVGLGETQYF

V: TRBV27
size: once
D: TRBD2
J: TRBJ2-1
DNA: TGTGCCAGCAGTTCCCCGGGACTAGTCAACAATGAGCAGTTCTTC
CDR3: CASSSPGLVNNEQFF

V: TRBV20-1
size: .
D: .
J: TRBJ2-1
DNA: TGCAGTGCTAGAGATTGGGCGAACTCCTACAATGAGCAGTTCTTC
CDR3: CSARDWANSYNEQFF

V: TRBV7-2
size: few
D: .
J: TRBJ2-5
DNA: TGTGCCAGCAGCTTAACAACAGCCCTACAAGAGACCCAGTACTTC
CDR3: CASSLTTALQETQYF

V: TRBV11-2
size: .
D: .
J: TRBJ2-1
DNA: TGTGCCAGCAACGGCCCGACACTGCGCCGCGACGACAATGAGCAGTTCTTC
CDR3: CASNGPTLRRDDNEQFF

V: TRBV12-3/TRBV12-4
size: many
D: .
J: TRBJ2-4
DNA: TGTGCCAGCAGTTTGGGCCGGTGGGGGGCCAAAAACATTCAGTACTTC
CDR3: CASSLGRWGAKNIQYF

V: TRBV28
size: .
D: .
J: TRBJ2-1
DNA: TGTGCCAGCAGTTTAATCGCCAGGCTAGATTGGGACAATGAGCAGTTCTTC
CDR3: CASSLIARLDWDNEQFF

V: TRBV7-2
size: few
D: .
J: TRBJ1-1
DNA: TGTGCCAGCAGCTTAGTTAGGGGTGTGGCTGAAGCTTTCTTT
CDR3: CASSLVRGVAEAFF

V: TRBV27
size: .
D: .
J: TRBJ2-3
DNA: TGTGCCAGCAGCACCCAGGACTATGGGGTCCAGTATTTT
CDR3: CASSTQDYGVQYF

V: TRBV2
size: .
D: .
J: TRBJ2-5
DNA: TGTGCCAGCAGTGAAGCGCTAGCGCAAGAGACCCAGTACTTC
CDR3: CASSEALAQETQYF

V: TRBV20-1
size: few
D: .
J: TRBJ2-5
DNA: TGCAGTGCTAGTAGCGGACTCCAAGAGACCCAGTACTTC
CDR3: CSASSGLQETQYF

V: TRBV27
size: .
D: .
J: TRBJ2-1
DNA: TGTGCCAGCACTTCCATATCACGGGCTGAGCAGTTCTTC
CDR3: CASTSISRAEQFF

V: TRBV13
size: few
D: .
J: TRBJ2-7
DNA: TGTGCCAGCAGCTTAGGGATGCAGCGAGGCCACGAGCAGTACTTC
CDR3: CASSLGMQRGHEQYF

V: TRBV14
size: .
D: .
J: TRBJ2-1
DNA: TGTGCCAGCAGCCATTTGGATACAAGCTGTTACAATGAGCAGTTCTTC
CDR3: CASSHLDTSCYNEQFF

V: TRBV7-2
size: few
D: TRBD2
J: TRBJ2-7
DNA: TGTGCCAGCAGCCTCAGGACTAGCGGGGGACACGAGCAGTACTTC
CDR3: CASSLRTSGGHEQYF

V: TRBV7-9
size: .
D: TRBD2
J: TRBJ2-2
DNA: TGTGCCAGCAGCTTAGGTCTGCGGGAGCGGTTGGACGGGGAGCTGTTTTTT
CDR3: CASSLGLRERLDGELFF

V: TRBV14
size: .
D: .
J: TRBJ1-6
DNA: TGTGCCAGCAGCCAGGAAACAGGGAGGGATAATTCACCCCTCCACTTT
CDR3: CASSQETGRDNSPLHF

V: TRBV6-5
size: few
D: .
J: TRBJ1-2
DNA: TGTGCCAGCAGTTCCCTGGGGAGGGCCTATGGCTACACCTTC
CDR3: CASSSLGRAYGYTF

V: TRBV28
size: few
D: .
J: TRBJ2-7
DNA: TGTGCCAGCAGTTCCCGCCTGCGGACCTACGAGCAGTACTTC
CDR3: CASSSRLRTYEQYF

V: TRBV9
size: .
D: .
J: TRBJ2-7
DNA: TGTGCCAGCAGCGTAAGGGTGGGAGACAGTTACGAGCAGTACTTC
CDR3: CASSVRVGDSYEQYF

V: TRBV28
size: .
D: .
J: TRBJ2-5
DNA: TGTGCCAGCAGTTTATATCCCGCGACAGGTCAAGAGACCCAGTACTTC
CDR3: CASSLYPATGQETQYF

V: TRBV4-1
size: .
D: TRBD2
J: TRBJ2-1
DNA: TGCGCCAGCAGCCTCCGGCCGGGACTAGCGGGGTCTAATGAGCAGTTCTTC
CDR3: CASSLRPGLAGSNEQFF

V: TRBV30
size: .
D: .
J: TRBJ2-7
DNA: TGTGCCGGGAGTGTCGAGCTGAGCGAGCAGTACTTC
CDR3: CAGSVELSEQYF

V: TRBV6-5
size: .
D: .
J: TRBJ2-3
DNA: TGTGCCAGCAGCCTCGACGGCCGTCTAACAGATACGCAGTATTTT
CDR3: CASSLDGRLTDTQYF

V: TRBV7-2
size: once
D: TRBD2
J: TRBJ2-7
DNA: TGTGCCAGCAGTTTCCGACTAGCGGGGGACAATGAGCAGTACTTC
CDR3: CASSFRLAGDNEQYF

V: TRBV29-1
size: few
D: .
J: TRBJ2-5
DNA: TGCAGCGTCATTAGAAGCCGCGGGGAGACCCAGTACTTC
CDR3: CSVIRSRGETQYF

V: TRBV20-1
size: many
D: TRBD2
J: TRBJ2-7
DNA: TGCAGTGCCCCTGGGTTAGCGGGTGCCGACGAGCAGTACTTC
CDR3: CSAPGLAGADEQYF